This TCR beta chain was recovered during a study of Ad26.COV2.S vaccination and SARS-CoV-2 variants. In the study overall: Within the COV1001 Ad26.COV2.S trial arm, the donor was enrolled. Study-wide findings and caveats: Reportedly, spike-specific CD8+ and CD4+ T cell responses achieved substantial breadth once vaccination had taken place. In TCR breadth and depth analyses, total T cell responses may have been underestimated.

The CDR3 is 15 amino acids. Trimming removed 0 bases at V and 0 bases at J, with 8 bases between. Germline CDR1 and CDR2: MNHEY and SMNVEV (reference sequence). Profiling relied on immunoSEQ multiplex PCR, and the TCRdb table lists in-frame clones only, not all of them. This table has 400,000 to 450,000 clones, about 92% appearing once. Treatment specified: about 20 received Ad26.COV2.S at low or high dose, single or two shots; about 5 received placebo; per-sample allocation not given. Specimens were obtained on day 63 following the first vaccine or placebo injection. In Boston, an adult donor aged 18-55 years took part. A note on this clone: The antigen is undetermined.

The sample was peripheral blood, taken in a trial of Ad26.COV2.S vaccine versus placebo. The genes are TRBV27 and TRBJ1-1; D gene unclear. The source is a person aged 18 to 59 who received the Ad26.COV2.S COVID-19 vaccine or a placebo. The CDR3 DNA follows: TGTGCCAGCAGTTTATCGGGGAGCTTGAACACTGAAGCTTTCTTT. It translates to CASSLSGSLNTEAFF.